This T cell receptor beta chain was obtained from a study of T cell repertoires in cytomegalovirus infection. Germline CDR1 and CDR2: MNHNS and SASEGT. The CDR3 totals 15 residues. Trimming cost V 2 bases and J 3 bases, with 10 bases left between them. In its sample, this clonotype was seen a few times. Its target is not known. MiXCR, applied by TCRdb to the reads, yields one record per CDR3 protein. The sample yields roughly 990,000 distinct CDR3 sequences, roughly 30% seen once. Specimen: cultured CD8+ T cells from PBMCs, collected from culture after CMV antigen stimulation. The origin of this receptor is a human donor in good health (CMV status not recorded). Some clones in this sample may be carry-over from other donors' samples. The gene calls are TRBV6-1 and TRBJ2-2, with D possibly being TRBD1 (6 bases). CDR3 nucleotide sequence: TGTGCCAGCAGTGAATGGGACATATACACCGGGGAGCTGTTTTTT. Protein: CASSEWDIYTGELFF.